Below are 19 T cell receptor beta chains sequenced from a single sample in a study of T cell repertoires in cytomegalovirus infection. MiXCR was run by TCRdb on the reads, yielding one entry per CDR3 protein. The sample records approximately 990,000 distinct CDR3 sequences, roughly 30% being singletons. These receptors' antigens are unknown. The sequenced sample was cultured CD8+ T cells from PBMCs, obtained from culture after CMV antigen stimulation. The receptors stem from a human donor in good health (CMV status not recorded). Some clones in this sample may be carry-over from other donors' samples.

In its sample, this clonotype was seen a few times. The chain couples TRBV6-2 or TRBV6-3 to TRBJ2-3, with D possibly matching TRBD1 (5 bases). V shed 6 bases and J shed 3 bases, with 16 bases lying between them. Germline V gene lookup returns CDR1 MNHEY and CDR2 SVGEGT. The CDR3 length is 15 residues. The CDR3 loop is CASSSDLRGTDTQYF. CDR3 DNA: TGTGCCAGCAGCTCCGATCTAAGGGGAACAGATACGCAGTATTTT.

This chain uses TRBV28 with TRBJ2-5, with 7 bases aligning to TRBD1. With 4 bases clipped from V and 2 bases from J, the junction kept 7 bases outside the gene matches. Germline loops: CDR1 MDHEN, CDR2 SYDVKM. The CDR3 contains 15 residues. The CDR3 DNA reads TGTGCCAGCAGTTCAGACAGGGATGCGCAAGAGACCCAGTACTTC. It encodes CASSSDRDAQETQYF.

In the case of this clonotype: The junction departs from the called germline gene at one end, perhaps through a read error. The genes are TRBV7-9 and TRBJ1-1; TRBD1 is a possible D gene (5 bases). The CDR3 is made up of 12 amino acids. Germline values: CDR1 SEHNR, CDR2 FQNEAQ (reference sequence). The CDR3 spells CASKAGTAWEIF. CDR3 DNA sequence: TGTGCCTCAAAGGCGGGGACCGCTTGGGAGATCTTT.

At least ten counts were recorded for this clonotype. The chain links TRBV27 to TRBJ1-6; D is possibly TRBD1 (6 bases). This CDR3 has 20 amino acids. The germline gives CDR1 MNHEY, CDR2 SMNVEV (reference sequence). The germline V and J ends were trimmed by 5 bases and 0 bases, with 23 bases remaining between them. The CDR3 reads CASSLATGTSFSSYNSPLHF. In DNA form, the CDR3 reads TGTGCCAGCAGTCTCGCAACCGGGACAAGTTTTAGCTCCTATAATTCACCCCTCCACTTT.

Comment on this clonotype: A much larger clone is a single base away; this may be a read error. The chain recombines TRBV12-3 or TRBV12-4 with TRBJ1-4; D uncertain. The CDR3 runs to 12 residues. The CDR3 nucleotides read TGTGCCAGCAGTACAACTAATGTAAAACTGTTTTTT. This translates into CASSTTNVKLFF.

This clonotype was observed a few times. The genes are TRBV19 and TRBJ1-5; tentative D call: TRBD1 (6 bases). The V end lost 5 bases, the J end lost 3 bases, and 14 bases lay between the germline ends. Germline-derived CDR1 and CDR2 are LNHDA and SQIVND (reference sequence). The length of the CDR3 is 15 residues. The CDR3 nucleotides read TGTGCCAGTAGTGCCTCAACAGGGTACAATCAGCCCCAGCATTTT. Translation gives CASSASTGYNQPQHF.

This clonotype was recorded a few times. This chain joins TRBV15 and TRBJ1-1; TRBD1 matches at 9 bases. The CDR3 totals 17 residues. The germline gives CDR1 LNHNV, CDR2 YYDKDF (reference sequence). Unmatched junction bases numbered 5, after V lost 0 bases and J lost 0 bases. The CDR3 DNA reads as TGTGCCACCAGCAGAGATAGGGGGACAGGGATGAACACTGAAGCTTTCTTT. It encodes CATSRDRGTGMNTEAFF.

The chain recombines TRBV6-8 with TRBJ1-1; unclear D gene. V lost 0 bases, J lost 6 bases, and 11 bases lay in between. Germline V lookup: CDR1 MNHGY, CDR2 SAAAGT. The CDR3 spans 14 residues. The DNA of the CDR3 is TGTGCCAGCAGTTACTCGATTACGGGCGCTGAAGCTTTCTTT. Translation: CASSYSITGAEAFF.

A few counts support this clonotype. The J gene is TRBJ2-1, the V gene TRBV6-6; 11 bases are a match to TRBD2. V lost 1 base to trimming and J lost 8 bases; unmatched junction nucleotides: 7. This CDR3 has 16 residues. The germline V gene encodes CDR1 MNHNY and CDR2 SVGAGI (reference sequence). This CDR3 reads CASSYFLAGGIYEQFF. In DNA, the CDR3 is TGTGCCAGCAGTTACTTCCTAGCGGGGGGTATCTATGAGCAGTTCTTC.

The J gene is TRBJ2-5, the V gene TRBV12-5, with TRBD1 identical over 7 bases. This CDR3 region has 15 residues. Germline V gene lookup returns CDR1 LGHNT and CDR2 FRNRAP. V trimming: 2 bases; J trimming: 2 bases; junction bases outside the gene matches: 5. The CDR3 sequence: CASGLSLTGQETQYF. As DNA, the CDR3 is TGTGCTAGTGGTTTGAGTCTGACAGGGCAAGAGACCCAGTACTTC.

This clonotype was observed a handful of times. The chain carries TRBV27 and TRBJ1-2; D perhaps matches TRBD1 (5 bases). Per the germline V gene, CDR1 is MNHEY and CDR2 is SMNVEV (reference sequence). The CDR3 is 15 residues long. Trimming pared 8 bases from V and 4 bases from J, leaving 20 bases between. The CDR3 sequence is CASRPLGGSSYGYTF. In DNA, the CDR3 is TGTGCCAGCCGTCCTCTGGGGGGTTCGAGCTATGGCTACACCTTC.

The chain links TRBV6-1 to TRBJ2-7; D possibly uses TRBD1 or TRBD2 (5 bases each). The CDR3 length is 18 residues. The V end lost 5 bases, the J end lost 0 bases, and 23 bases lay between the germline ends. The V gene's germline CDR1 is MNHNS and CDR2 SASEGT. CDR3 region: CASSSWTRDAFSSYEQYF. CDR3 sequence (DNA): TGTGCCAGCAGTTCTTGGACCCGGGACGCCTTCTCCTCCTACGAGCAGTACTTC.

V gene TRBV4-1 combines with J gene TRBJ2-7; D possibly corresponds to TRBD1 (6 bases). The CDR3 loop spans 15 amino acids. V lost 4 bases and J lost 5, with 18 bases in between. Germline assignment: CDR1 MGHRA and CDR2 YSYEKL. The CDR3 spells CASSPGHRSMDEQYF. CDR3 DNA sequence: TGCGCCAGCAGCCCGGGACACAGGTCAATGGACGAGCAGTACTTC.

This clonotype showed up just a few times. The V call is TRBV7-9, the J call TRBJ2-5, with 7 bases that match TRBD1. The CDR3 sequence is 13 residues long. V dropped 3 bases and J dropped 5; count of bases not matched to a gene: 3. The V gene's germline CDR1 is SEHNR and CDR2 FQNEAQ (reference sequence). CDR3 in amino acids: CASSFGQVETQYF. The CDR3 nucleotides read TGTGCCAGCAGCTTTGGACAGGTTGAGACCCAGTACTTC.

The sample holds a few counts of this clonotype. This chain uses TRBV12-3 or TRBV12-4 with TRBJ2-1; D is perhaps TRBD2 (7 bases). The CDR3 consists of 16 residues. V lost 6 bases to trimming and J lost 0 bases, with 15 bases between them. The CDR3 DNA sequence: TGTGCCAGCAGCCAGAATAGGGGGGGCTCCTACAATGAGCAGTTCTTC. Its translation: CASSQNRGGSYNEQFF.

The chain has TRBV6-5 and TRBJ2-1, with D possibly being TRBD2 (5 bases). The CDR3 contains 14 residues. Per the germline V gene, CDR1 is MNHEY and CDR2 is SVGAGI. The V end was cut by 6 bases, the J end by 9 bases, with 18 bases between. The CDR3 sequence is CASSPLAFSGEQFF. The CDR3 DNA reads as TGTGCCAGCAGCCCCCTAGCTTTCTCGGGTGAGCAGTTCTTC.

This chain links TRBV10-2 with TRBJ1-1; 7 nucleotides line up with TRBD1. The CDR3 runs 18 residues. Germline V gene data show CDR1 as WSHSY and CDR2 as SAAADI. V lost 1 base, J lost 0 bases, and 11 bases stayed unmatched. CDR3 loop: CASSEWTGTASVNTEAFF. The CDR3 DNA reads as TGCGCCAGCAGTGAGTGGACCGGGACAGCAAGTGTGAACACTGAAGCTTTCTTT.

Concerning this clonotype: Compared with germline, one end of the junction differs, possibly owing to a read error. The chain carries TRBV7-7 and TRBJ2-5; tentative D call: TRBD1 (6 bases). The CDR3 has 14 residues. Per germline, CDR1 SSHAT and CDR2 FNYEAQ (reference sequence). The CDR3 spells CASSLAGQQETQYF. CDR3 nucleotides: TGTGCTAGCAGCTTAGCAGGACAGCAAGAGACCCAGTACTTC.

This chain connects TRBV4-1 to TRBJ1-1; a weak D match, TRBD1 (5 bases). Trimming took 0 bases from V and 5 from J, leaving 10 bases between them. Germline V gives CDR1 MGHRA, CDR2 YSYEKL. This CDR3 spans 14 amino acids. CDR3 sequence: CASSQEQRGTEAFF. Written as DNA, the CDR3 is TGCGCCAGCAGCCAAGAACAGAGGGGTACTGAAGCTTTCTTT.